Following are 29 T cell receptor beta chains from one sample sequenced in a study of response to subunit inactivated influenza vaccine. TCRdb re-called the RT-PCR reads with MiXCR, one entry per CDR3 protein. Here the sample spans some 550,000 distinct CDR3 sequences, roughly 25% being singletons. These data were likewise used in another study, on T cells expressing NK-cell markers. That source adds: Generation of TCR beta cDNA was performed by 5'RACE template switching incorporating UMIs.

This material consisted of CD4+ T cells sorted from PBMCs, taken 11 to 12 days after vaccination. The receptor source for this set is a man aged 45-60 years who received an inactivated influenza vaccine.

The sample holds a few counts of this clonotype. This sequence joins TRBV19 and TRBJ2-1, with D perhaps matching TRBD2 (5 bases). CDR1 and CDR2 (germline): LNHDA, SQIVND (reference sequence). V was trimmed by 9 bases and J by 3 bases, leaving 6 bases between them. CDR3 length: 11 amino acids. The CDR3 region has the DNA TGTGCCAGCCGGGACTACAATGAGCAGTTCTTC. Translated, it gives CASRDYNEQFF.

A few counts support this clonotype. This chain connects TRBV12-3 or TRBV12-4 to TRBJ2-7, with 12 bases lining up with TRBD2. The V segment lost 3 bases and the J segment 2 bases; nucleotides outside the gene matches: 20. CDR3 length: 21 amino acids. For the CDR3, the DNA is TGTGCCAGCAGTTTGGGGGCAGGGGAGGGACTAGCGGGTTGGACCGCCTACGAGCAGTACTTC. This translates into CASSLGAGEGLAGWTAYEQYF.

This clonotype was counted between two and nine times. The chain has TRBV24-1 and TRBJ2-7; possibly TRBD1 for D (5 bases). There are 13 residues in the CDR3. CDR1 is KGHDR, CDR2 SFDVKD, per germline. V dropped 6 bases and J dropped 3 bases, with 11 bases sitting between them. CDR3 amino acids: CATSPGLNYEQYF. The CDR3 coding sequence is TGTGCCACCAGTCCAGGGCTTAACTACGAGCAGTACTTC.

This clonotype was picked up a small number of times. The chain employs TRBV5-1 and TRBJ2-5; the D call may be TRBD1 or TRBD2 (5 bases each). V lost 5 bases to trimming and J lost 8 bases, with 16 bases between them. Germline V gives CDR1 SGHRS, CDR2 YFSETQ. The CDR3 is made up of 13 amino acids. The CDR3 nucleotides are TGCGCCAGCAGGGTGGGGACGTCCGGAACCCAGTACTTC. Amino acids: CASRVGTSGTQYF.

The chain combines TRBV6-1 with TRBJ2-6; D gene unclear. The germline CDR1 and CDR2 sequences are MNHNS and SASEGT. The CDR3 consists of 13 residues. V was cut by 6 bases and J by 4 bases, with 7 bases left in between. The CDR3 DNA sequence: TGTGCCAGCAGAAGGGAAGGGGCCAACGTCCTGACTTTC. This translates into CASRREGANVLTF.

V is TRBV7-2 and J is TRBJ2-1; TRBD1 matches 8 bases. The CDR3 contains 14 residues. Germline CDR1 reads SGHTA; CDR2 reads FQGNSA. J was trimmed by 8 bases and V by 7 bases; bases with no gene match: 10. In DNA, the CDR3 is TGTGCCAGCAACCGAAGACAGGGGACAGATGAGCAGTTCTTC. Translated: CASNRRQGTDEQFF.

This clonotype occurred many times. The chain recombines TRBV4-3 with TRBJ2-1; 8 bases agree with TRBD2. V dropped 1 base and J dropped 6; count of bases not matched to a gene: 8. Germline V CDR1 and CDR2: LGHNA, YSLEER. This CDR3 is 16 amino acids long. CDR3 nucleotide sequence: TGCGCCAGCAGCCAAGGGGCTACTAGCGGCGTCAATGAGCAGTTCTTC. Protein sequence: CASSQGATSGVNEQFF.

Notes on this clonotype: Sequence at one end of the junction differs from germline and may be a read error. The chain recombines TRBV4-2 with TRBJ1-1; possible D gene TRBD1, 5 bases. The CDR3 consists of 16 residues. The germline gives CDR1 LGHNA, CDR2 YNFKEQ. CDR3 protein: CASSQSSVQVNTEALF. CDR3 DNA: TGTGCCAGCAGCCAATCGAGTGTACAGGTGAACACTGAAGCTCTCTTT.

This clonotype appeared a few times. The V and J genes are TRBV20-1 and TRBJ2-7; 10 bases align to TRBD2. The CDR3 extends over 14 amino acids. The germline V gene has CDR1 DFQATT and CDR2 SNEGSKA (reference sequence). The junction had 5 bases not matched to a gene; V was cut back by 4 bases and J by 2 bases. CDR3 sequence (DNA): TGCAGTGCTATGGGGACTAGCGTGACCTACGAGCAGTACTTC. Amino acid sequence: CSAMGTSVTYEQYF.

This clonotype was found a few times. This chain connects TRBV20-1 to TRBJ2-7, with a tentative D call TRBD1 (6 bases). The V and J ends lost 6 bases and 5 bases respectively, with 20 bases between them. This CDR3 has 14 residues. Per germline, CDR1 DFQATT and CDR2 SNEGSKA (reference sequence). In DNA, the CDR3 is TGCAGTGCCGTCCACAGGGTTATGTCGGACGAGCAGTACTTC. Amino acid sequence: CSAVHRVMSDEQYF.

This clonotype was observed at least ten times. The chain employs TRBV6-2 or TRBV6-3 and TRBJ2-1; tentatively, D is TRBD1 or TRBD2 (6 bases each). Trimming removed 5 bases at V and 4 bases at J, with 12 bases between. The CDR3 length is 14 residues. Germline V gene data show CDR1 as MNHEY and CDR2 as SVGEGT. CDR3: CASSRGDPYNEQFF. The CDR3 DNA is TGTGCCAGCAGTAGGGGGGACCCATACAATGAGCAGTTCTTC.

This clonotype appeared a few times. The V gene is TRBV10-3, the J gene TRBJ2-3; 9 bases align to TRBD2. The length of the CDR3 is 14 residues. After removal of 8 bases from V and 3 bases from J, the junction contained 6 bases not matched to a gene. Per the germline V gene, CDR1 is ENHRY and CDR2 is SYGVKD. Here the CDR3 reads CAIGREGRTDTQYF. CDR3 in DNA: TGTGCCATCGGGCGGGAGGGCCGGACAGATACGCAGTATTTT.

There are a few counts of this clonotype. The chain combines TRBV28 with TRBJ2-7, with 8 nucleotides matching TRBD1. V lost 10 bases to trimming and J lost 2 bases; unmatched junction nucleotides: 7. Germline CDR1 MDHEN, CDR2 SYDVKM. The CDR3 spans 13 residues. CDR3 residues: CANAQQGAYEQYF. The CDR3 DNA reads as TGTGCCAACGCTCAACAGGGGGCCTACGAGCAGTACTTC.

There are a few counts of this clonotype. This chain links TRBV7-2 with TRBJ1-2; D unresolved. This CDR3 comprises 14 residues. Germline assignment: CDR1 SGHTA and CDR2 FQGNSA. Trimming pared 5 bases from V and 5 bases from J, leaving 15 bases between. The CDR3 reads CASSPRQWGYGYTF. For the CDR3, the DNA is TGTGCCAGCAGCCCACGACAATGGGGTTATGGCTACACCTTC.

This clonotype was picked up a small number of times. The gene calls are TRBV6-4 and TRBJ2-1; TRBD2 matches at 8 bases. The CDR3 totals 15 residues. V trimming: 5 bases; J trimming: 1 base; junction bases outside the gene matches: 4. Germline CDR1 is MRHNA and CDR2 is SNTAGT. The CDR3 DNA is TGTGCCAGCAGTCGCGTAGCGGGGTCCTACAATGAGCAGTTCTTC. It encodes CASSRVAGSYNEQFF.

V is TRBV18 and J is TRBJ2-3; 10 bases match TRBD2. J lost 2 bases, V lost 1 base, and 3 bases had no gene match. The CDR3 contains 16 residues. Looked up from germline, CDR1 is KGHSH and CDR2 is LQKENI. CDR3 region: CASSPLAGGLTDTQYF. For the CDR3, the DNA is TGTGCCAGCTCACCACTAGCGGGAGGCCTCACAGATACGCAGTATTTT. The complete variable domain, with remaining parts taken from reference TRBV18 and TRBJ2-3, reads NAGVMQNPRHLVRRRGQEARLRCSPMKGHSHVYWYRQLPEEGLKFMVYLQKENIIDESGMPKERFSAEFPKEGPSILRIQQVVRGDSAAYFCASSPLAGGLTDTQYFGPGTRLTVL.

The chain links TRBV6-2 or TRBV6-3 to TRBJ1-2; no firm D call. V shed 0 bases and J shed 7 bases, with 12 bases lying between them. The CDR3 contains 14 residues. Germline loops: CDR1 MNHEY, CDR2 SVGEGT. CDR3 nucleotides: TGTGCCAGCAGTTACTCGACTGGGTACGTTGGCTACACCTTC. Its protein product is CASSYSTGYVGYTF.

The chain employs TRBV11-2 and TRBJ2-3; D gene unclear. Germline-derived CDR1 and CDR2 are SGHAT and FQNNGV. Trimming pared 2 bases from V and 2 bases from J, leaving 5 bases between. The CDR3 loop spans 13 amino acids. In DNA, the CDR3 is TGTGCCAGCAGCTTACACTTCACAGATACGCAGTATTTT. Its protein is CASSLHFTDTQYF.

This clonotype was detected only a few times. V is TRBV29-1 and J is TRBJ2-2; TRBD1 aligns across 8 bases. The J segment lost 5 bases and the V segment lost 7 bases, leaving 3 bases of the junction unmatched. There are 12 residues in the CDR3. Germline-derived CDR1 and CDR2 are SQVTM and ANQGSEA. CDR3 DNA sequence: TGCAGCGGGACAGGGAGGACCGGGGAGCTGTTTTTT. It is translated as CSGTGRTGELFF.

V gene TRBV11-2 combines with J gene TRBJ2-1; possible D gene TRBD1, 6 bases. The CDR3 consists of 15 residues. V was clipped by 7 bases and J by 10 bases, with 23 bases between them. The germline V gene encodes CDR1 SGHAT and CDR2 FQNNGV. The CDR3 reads CASTQGTWGNGEQFF. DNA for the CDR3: TGTGCCAGCACCCAGGGGACGTGGGGAAATGGCGAGCAGTTCTTC.

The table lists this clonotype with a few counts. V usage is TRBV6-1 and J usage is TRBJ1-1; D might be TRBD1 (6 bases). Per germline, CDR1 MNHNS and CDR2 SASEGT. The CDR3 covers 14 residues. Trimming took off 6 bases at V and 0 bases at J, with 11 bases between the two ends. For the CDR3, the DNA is TGTGCCAGCAGCCGTGGACAGATGAACACTGAAGCTTTCTTT. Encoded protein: CASSRGQMNTEAFF.

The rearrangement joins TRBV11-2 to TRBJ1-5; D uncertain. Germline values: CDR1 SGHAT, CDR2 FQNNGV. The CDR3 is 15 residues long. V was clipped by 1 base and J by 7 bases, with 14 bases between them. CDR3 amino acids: CASSLGWRRRQPQHF. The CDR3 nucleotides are TGTGCCAGCAGCTTAGGGTGGCGACGGCGACAGCCCCAGCATTTT.

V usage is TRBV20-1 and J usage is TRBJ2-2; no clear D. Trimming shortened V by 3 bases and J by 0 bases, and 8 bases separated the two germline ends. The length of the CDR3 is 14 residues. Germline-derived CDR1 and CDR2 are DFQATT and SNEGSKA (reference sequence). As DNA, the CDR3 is TGCAGTGCTAGTGAAACCGCGAACACCGGGGAGCTGTTTTTT. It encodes CSASETANTGELFF.

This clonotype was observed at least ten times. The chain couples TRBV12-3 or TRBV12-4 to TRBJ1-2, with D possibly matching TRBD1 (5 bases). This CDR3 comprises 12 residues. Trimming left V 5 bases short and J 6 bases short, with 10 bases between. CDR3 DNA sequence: TGTGCCAGCAGTAAGCAGGGTAATGGCTACACCTTC. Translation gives CASSKQGNGYTF.

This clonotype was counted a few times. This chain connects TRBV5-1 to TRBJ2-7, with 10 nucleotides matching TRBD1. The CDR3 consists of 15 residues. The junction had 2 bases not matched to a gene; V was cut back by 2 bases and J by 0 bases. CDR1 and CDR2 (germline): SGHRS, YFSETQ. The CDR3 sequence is CASSLRDRGSYEQYF. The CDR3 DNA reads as TGCGCCAGCAGCTTAAGGGACAGGGGCTCCTACGAGCAGTACTTC.

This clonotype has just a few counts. This CDR3 reads CASSLVGAGTHEQYF. The CDR3 DNA sequence: TGCGCCAGCAGCTTGGTGGGGGCGGGGACCCACGAGCAGTACTTC. This rearrangement joins TRBV5-1 to TRBJ2-7; the D gene could be TRBD1 or TRBD2 (6 bases each). Per germline, CDR1 SGHRS and CDR2 YFSETQ. Between the trimmed V and J ends, which lost 0 bases and 5 bases, there was a span of 15 bases. This CDR3 has 15 amino acids.

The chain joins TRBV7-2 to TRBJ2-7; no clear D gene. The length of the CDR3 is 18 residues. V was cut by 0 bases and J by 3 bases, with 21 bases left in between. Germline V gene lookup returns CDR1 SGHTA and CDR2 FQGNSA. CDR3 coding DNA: TGTGCCAGCAGCTTAGCGCTTCCGGGTTCGGTCTCCCTCTACGAGCAGTACTTC. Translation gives CASSLALPGSVSLYEQYF.

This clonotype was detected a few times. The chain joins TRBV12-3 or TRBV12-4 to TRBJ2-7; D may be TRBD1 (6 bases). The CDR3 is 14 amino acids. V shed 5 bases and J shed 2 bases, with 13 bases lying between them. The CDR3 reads CASSPGTPPYEQYF. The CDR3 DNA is TGTGCCAGCAGTCCGGGGACACCCCCCTACGAGCAGTACTTC.

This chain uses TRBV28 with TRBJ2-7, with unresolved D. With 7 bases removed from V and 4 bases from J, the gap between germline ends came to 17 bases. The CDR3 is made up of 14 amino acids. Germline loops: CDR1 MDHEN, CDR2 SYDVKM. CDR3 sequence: CASNIKGLGYEQYF. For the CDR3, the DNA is TGTGCCAGCAACATTAAAGGGTTAGGATACGAGCAGTACTTC. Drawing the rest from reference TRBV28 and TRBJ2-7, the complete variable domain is DVKVTQSSRYLVKRTGEKVFLECVQDMDHENMFWYRQDPGLGLRLIYFSYDVKMKEKGDIPEGYSVSREKKERFSLILESASTNQTSMYLCASNIKGLGYEQYFGPGTRLTVT.